This T cell receptor beta chain was sequenced during a study of OX40 agonist ivuxolimab in advanced cancers. Note on this clone: Its specificity is unknown.

General study findings and limits: On average, CD8+ T cells showed a greater number of expanded clones than CD4+. Relatively little clonal expansion, among the lowest observed, appeared in partial responders at 0.1-3.0 mg/kg.

Per germline, CDR1 SGHAT and CDR2 FQNNGV. V lost 6 bases, J lost 2 bases, and 15 bases stayed unmatched. The CDR3 is made up of 18 amino acids. Repertoires were generated with immunoSEQ multiplex PCR, while TCRdb's copy carries only in-frame clones and drops some. The sample records 60,000 to 75,000 clones, roughly 89% being singletons. This receptor was obtained from an adult with an advanced solid tumor such as melanoma, head and neck, liver or kidney cancer. Sequenced material: CD4+ or CD8+ T cells sorted from blood, taken in a trial of the OX40 agonist ivuxolimab. The V call is TRBV11-2, the J call TRBJ1-5; 8 positions match TRBD1. The DNA for the CDR3 is TGTGCCAGCAGACCGGTCGCTCAGGGGGCTAATGGCAATCAGCCCCAGCATTTT. Protein product: CASRPVAQGANGNQPQHF.